A single sample is the source of the 13 T cell receptor beta chains below, sequenced in a study of cytomegalovirus exposure and HLA in healthy donors. PCR amplification relied on 60 Vbeta primers (plus 13 Jbeta primers). The method was immunoSEQ multiplex PCR; TCRdb's version includes in-frame clones alone and lacks a portion of them. Its clone listing holds nearly 200,000 clones. Sequenced input: PBMCs. Receptors originate from a boy aged 5-17 years in good health and CMV-seronegative.

Here the CDR3 DNA reads TGTGCCAGCTCAGAAACAGGGGTTAATGAGCAGTTCTTC. Translating gives CASSETGVNEQFF. This chain joins TRBV18 and TRBJ2-1; 7 positions match TRBD1. J lost 7 bases, V lost 5 bases, and 5 bases had no gene match. The germline gives CDR1 KGHSH, CDR2 LQKENI. This CDR3 has 13 residues.

The rearrangement links TRBV19 to TRBJ2-7; 8 nucleotides match TRBD1. Germline V gene data show CDR1 as LNHDA and CDR2 as SQIVND (reference sequence). The CDR3 has 14 residues. V lost 3 bases to trimming and J lost 6 bases; unmatched junction nucleotides: 7. The CDR3 bases are TGTGCCAGTAGTATCACTCAGGGGGCTCTCGAGCAGTACTTC. It specifies CASSITQGALEQYF.

This rearrangement joins TRBV14 to TRBJ2-7; 9 bases are a match to TRBD1. Germline lookup yields CDR1 SGHDN and CDR2 FVKESK. The CDR3 totals 14 residues. V lost 4 bases, J lost 5 bases, and 6 bases stayed unmatched. CDR3 loop: CASSPTWTGDEQYF. The CDR3 DNA reads TGTGCCAGCAGCCCGACTTGGACAGGGGACGAGCAGTACTTC. The whole variable domain, remainder taken from reference TRBV14 and TRBJ2-7, is EAGVTQFPSHSVIEKGQTVTLRCDPISGHDNLYWYRRVMGKEIKFLLHFVKESKQDESGMPNNRFLAERTGGTYSTLKVQPAELEDSGVYFCASSPTWTGDEQYFGPGTRLTVT.

The chain recombines TRBV5-4 with TRBJ2-3, with TRBD1 identical over 7 bases. The V gene's germline CDR1 is SGHNT and CDR2 YYREEE (reference sequence). The CDR3 is 15 residues long. The trim removed 0 bases at V and 6 bases at J, leaving 7 bases unmatched. CDR3 DNA sequence: TGTGCCAGCAGCTTGGGGGGACAGATGTTTGATACGCAGTATTTT. Translation gives CASSLGGQMFDTQYF.

CDR3 DNA sequence: TGTGCCACCAGCAGAGATCGGGCGGGTACCGGGGAGCTGTTTTTT. Protein product: CATSRDRAGTGELFF. The J gene is TRBJ2-2, the V gene TRBV15; maybe TRBD2 (5 bases). The CDR3 runs to 15 residues. Germline CDR1 and CDR2: LNHNV and YYDKDF (reference sequence). The germline V and J ends were trimmed by 0 bases and 5 bases, with 10 bases remaining between them.

This chain joins TRBV5-1 and TRBJ2-5; 11 nucleotides match TRBD2. The end of the DNA aligns better with TRBJ2-7, so the J call may be wrong. Germline V lookup: CDR1 SGHRS, CDR2 YFSETQ. The CDR3 spans 16 residues. The CDR3 coding sequence is TGCGCCAGCAGCTTACAAGGACTAGCGGGCTCCTACGAGCAGTACTTC. As protein: CASSLQGLAGSYEQYF.

This chain links TRBV30 with TRBJ1-2, with 9 bases matching TRBD1. Trimming cost V 4 bases and J 11 bases; bases outside gene matches: 8. The CDR3 is 12 residues long. From germline, CDR1 is GTSNPN and CDR2 SVGIG (reference sequence). The CDR3 loop reads CAWTADRGRYTF. Here the CDR3 DNA reads TGTGCCTGGACCGCGGACAGGGGAAGGTACACCTTC. Combining the CDR3 with reference TRBV30 and TRBJ1-2 gives the whole variable domain SQTIHQWPATLVQPVGSPLSLECTVEGTSNPNLYWYRQAAGRGLQLLFYSVGIGQISSEVPQNLSASRPQDRQFILSSKKLLLSDSGFYLCAWTADRGRYTFGSGTRLTVV.

The chain has TRBV5-8 and TRBJ1-1; unclear D gene. Germline values: CDR1 SGHTS, CDR2 YDEGEE. This CDR3 is 13 amino acids long. Trimming took 0 bases from V and 4 from J, leaving 7 bases between them. The CDR3: CASSLGQPTEAFF. The CDR3 DNA follows: TGTGCCAGCAGCTTGGGACAACCCACTGAAGCTTTCTTT.

The chain has TRBV7-3 and TRBJ1-1; D not resolved. V was trimmed by 3 bases and J by 10 bases, leaving 12 bases between them. The germline V gene has CDR1 SGHTA and CDR2 FQGTGA. The CDR3 loop spans 12 amino acids. CDR3 region: CASSFRLEGAFF. CDR3 nucleotide sequence: TGTGCCAGCAGCTTTAGGTTAGAGGGAGCTTTCTTT.

The CDR3: CASSTQLDSSYGYTF. In DNA, the CDR3 is TGTGCCAGTAGTACCCAACTGGACAGCTCCTATGGCTACACCTTC. V is TRBV19 and J is TRBJ1-2; D possibly corresponds to TRBD1 (6 bases). V was shortened by 4 bases and J by 4 bases, with 16 bases between the two germline ends. This CDR3 is 15 amino acids long. The germline V gene encodes CDR1 LNHDA and CDR2 SQIVND (reference sequence).

This sequence joins TRBV5-1 and TRBJ1-3; D gene ambiguous. Germline V gene sequence: CDR1 SGHRS, CDR2 YFSETQ. This CDR3 has 14 amino acids. Trimming pared 9 bases from V and 7 bases from J, leaving 20 bases between. The CDR3 reads CATLPRRAGNTIYF. CDR3 nucleotide sequence: TGCGCCACCCTTCCCCGCCGAGCGGGCAACACCATATATTTT.

The chain combines TRBV28 with TRBJ1-6, with 7 bases identical to TRBD1. CDR3 size: 17 residues. CDR1 and CDR2 from the germline V gene are MDHEN and SYDVKM. V was clipped by 3 bases and J by 10 bases; unmatched bases: 15. CDR3 sequence (DNA): TGTGCCAGCAGTTTCCGCAACACGGGACAGTCGCGATCACCCCTCCACTTT. As protein: CASSFRNTGQSRSPLHF.

The genes are TRBV5-1 and TRBJ2-7; 7 bases align to TRBD1. The junction had 8 bases not matched to a gene; V was cut back by 0 bases and J by 2 bases. Germline loops: CDR1 SGHRS, CDR2 YFSETQ. This CDR3 is built from 16 residues. CDR3 region: CASSLGPGGTTYEQYF. For the CDR3, the DNA is TGCGCCAGCAGCTTGGGGCCAGGGGGTACGACCTACGAGCAGTACTTC.